A single sample gave rise to the 2 T cell receptor beta chains below, sequenced in a study of T-cell reconstitution after alpha-beta-depleted transplantation in children. During its preparation, the TCRbeta library received unique molecular identifiers. TCRdb re-derived calls from the PCR reads in MiXCR, one entry per CDR3 protein. Found here are 800,000 to 1,000,000 distinct CDR3 sequences, roughly 29% of them singletons; the top ten hold about 28%. Sequencing was performed on PBMCs, mostly from graft donor cells, taken 360 days after TCRalphabeta/CD19-depleted stem cell transplant. Source of these receptors: a boy younger than two who had a stem cell transplant for SCID, so the T cells may come from the graft donor.

This clonotype was seen only a few times. The chain combines TRBV5-1 with TRBJ2-5; D unclear. Germline CDR1 reads SGHRS; CDR2 reads YFSETQ. The length of the CDR3 is 13 residues. V dropped 2 bases and J dropped 5 bases, with 10 bases sitting between them. CDR3 residues: CASSFSEWETQYF. The CDR3 DNA sequence: TGCGCCAGCAGCTTCAGCGAATGGGAGACCCAGTACTTC.

This clonotype was counted a few times. The gene calls are TRBV5-1 and TRBJ1-1; D unresolved. Trimming shortened V by 0 bases and J by 4 bases, and 10 bases separated the two germline ends. CDR3 length equals 14 residues. The germline V gene has CDR1 SGHRS and CDR2 YFSETQ. The CDR3: CASSLAGPTTEAFF. CDR3 sequence (DNA): TGCGCCAGCAGCTTGGCCGGGCCCACCACTGAAGCTTTCTTT.